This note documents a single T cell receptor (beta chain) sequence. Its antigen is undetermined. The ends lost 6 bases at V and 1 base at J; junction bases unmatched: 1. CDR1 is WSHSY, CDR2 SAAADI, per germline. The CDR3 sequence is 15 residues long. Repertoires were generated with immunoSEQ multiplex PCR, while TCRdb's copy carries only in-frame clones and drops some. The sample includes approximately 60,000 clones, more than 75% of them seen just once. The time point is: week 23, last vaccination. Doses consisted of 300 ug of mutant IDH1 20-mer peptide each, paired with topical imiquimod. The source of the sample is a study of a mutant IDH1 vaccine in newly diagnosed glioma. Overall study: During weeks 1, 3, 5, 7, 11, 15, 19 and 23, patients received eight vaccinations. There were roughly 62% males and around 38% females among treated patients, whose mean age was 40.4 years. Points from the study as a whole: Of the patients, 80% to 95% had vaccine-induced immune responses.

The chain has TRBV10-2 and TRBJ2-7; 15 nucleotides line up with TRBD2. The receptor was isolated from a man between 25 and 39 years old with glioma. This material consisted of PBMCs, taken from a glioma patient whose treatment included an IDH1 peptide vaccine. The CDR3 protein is CASSGTSGGSYEQYF. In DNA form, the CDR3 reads TGCGCCAGCAGCGGGACTAGCGGGGGGTCCTACGAGCAGTACTTC.